This T cell receptor (beta chain) stems from a study of a mutant IDH1 vaccine in newly diagnosed glioma. Study-wide points: Of all patients, 93.3% showed vaccine-induced immune responses.

This table comes from immunoSEQ multiplex PCR, and its TCRdb copy is limited to in-frame clones, with some not included. The data show tens of thousands of clones, 75% to 85% seen once. Regarding this clone: Its target is not known.

Time point reported: week 47, end of study. Vaccine doses each comprised 300 ug of mutant IDH1 20-mer peptide, with topical imiquimod. The CDR3 has 17 residues. Germline V lookup: CDR1 WSHSY, CDR2 SAAADI. V dropped 5 bases and J dropped 2; count of bases not matched to a gene: 5. The chain combines TRBV10-2 with TRBJ2-2; the match to TRBD2 covers 13 bases. The source was PBMCs, collected from a glioma patient whose treatment included an IDH1 peptide vaccine. The TCR was taken from a middle-aged man with glioma. Here the CDR3 DNA reads TGCGCCAGCAGTAAAACTAGCGGGGGGGCAAACACCGGGGAGCTGTTTTTT. This encodes CASSKTSGGANTGELFF.